The clone carrying this TCR beta chain was detected ten times or more. From germline, CDR1 is MNHEY and CDR2 SVGEGT. This CDR3 is 14 amino acids long. The V and J ends lost 0 bases and 9 bases respectively, with 12 bases between them. These data come from a study of regulatory T cells in long-lasting Graves disease. Sample time point: persistent/refractory GD, antithyroid drugs over 5 years with positive TRAb. Scientists built the TCR library using RNA that was extracted from PBMCs. Construction of TCR beta libraries relied on iRepertoire HTBI primers and on Arm-PCR targeting CDR3 regions. In TCRdb, the multiplex PCR reads were re-called with MiXCR into one record per CDR3 protein. Among around 460,000 distinct CDR3 sequences listed, around a fifth were seen once.

The clonotype was recovered from a female donor with Graves disease. The V gene is TRBV6-2 or TRBV6-3, the J gene TRBJ1-5, with a tentative D call TRBD1 (6 bases). The sample was peripheral blood mononuclear cells (PBMCs), taken when the disease was refractory, from a patient treated with antithyroid drugs. For the CDR3, the DNA is TGTGCCAGCAGTTACTCGATAGGGGGATGGCCCCAGCATTTT. It codes for CASSYSIGGWPQHF.